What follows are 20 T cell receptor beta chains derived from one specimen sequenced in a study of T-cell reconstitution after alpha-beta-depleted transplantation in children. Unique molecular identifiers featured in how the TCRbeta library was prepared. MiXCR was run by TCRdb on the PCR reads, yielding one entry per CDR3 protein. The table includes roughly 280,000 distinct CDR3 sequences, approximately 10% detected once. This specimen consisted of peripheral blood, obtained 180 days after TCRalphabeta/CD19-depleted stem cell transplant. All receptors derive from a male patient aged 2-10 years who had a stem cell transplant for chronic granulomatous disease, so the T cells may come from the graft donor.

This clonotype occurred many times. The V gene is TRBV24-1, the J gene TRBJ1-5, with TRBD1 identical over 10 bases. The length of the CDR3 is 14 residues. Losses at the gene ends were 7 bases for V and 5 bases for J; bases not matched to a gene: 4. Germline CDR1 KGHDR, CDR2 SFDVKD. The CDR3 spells CATRGQGTDQPQHF. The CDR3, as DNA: TGTGCCACCAGGGGACAGGGGACCGATCAGCCCCAGCATTTT.

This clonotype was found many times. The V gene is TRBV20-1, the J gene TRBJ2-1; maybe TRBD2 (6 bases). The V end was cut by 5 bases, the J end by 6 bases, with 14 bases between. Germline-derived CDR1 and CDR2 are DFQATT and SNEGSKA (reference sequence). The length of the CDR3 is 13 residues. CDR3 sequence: CSAGTPSPNEQFF. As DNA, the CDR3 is TGCAGTGCTGGGACTCCCAGCCCCAATGAGCAGTTCTTC.

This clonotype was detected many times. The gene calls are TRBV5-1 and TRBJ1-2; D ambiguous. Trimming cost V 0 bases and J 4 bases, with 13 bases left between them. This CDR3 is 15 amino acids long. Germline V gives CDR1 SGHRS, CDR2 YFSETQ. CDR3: CASSLAPSSGYGYTF. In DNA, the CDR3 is TGCGCCAGCAGCTTGGCCCCCTCCTCGGGCTATGGCTACACCTTC.

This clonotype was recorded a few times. Here the CDR3 reads CASSPLGGDYEQYF. In DNA, the CDR3 is TGTGCCAGCTCACCACTAGGCGGGGACTACGAGCAGTACTTC. This sequence joins TRBV18 and TRBJ2-7; maybe TRBD2 (6 bases). CDR1 is KGHSH, CDR2 LQKENI, per germline. V was pared by 1 base and J by 3 bases, with 10 bases between. The CDR3 is made up of 14 amino acids.

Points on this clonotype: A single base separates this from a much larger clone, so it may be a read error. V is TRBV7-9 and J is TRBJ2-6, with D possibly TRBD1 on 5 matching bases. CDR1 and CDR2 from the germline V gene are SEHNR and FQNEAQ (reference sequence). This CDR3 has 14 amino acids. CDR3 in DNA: TGTGCCAGCAGCTACCCCTCTGGGGCCAAAGTCCTGACTTTC. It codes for CASSYPSGAKVLTF.

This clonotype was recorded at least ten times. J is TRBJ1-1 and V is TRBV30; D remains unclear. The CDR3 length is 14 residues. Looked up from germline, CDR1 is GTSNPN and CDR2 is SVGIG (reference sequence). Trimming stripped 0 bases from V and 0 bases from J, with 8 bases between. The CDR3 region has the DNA TGTGCCTGGAGTGTACTGCCCTTGAACACTGAAGCTTTCTTT. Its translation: CAWSVLPLNTEAFF.

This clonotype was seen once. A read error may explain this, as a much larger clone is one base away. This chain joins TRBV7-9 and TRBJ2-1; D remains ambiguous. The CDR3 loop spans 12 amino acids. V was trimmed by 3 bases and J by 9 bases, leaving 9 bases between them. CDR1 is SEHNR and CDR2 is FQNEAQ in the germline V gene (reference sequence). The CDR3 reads CASSLRNGEQFF. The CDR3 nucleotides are TGTGCCAGCAGCTTGAGAAATGGTGAGCAGTTCTTC.

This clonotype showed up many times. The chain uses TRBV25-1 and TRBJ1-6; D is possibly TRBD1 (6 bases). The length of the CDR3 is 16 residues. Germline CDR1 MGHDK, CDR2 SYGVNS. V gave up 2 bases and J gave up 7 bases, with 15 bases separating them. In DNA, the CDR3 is TGTGCCAGCAGTGAACTGGGGGCGCTAAAAAATTCACCCCTCCACTTT. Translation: CASSELGALKNSPLHF.

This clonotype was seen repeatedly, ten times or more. This CDR3 is CGGKEGDTGELFF. CDR3 DNA sequence: TGTGGAGGGAAGGAGGGGGATACCGGGGAGCTGTTTTTT. The V gene is TRBV6-1, the J gene TRBJ2-2, with D perhaps given as TRBD1 or TRBD2 (6 bases each). This CDR3 contains 13 residues. Germline-derived CDR1 and CDR2 are MNHNS and SASEGT.

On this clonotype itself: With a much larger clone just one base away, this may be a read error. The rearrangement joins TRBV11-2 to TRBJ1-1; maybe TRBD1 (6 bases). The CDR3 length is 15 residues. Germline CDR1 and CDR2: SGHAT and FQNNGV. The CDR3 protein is CASSPRGTENTEALF. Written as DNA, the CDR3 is TGTGCCAGCAGCCCGAGGGGGACGGAGAACACTGAAGCTCTCTTT.

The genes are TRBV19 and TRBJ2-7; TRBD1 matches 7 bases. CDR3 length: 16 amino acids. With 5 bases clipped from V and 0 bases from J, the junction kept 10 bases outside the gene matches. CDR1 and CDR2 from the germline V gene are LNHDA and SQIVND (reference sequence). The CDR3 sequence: CASSPGAGGSSYEQYF. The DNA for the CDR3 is TGTGCCAGTAGTCCCGGGGCAGGGGGAAGCTCCTACGAGCAGTACTTC.

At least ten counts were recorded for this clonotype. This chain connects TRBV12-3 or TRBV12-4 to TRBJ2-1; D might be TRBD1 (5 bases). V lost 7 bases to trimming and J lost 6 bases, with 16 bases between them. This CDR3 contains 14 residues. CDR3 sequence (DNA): TGTGCCAGCAAGGGTCGCCCAGGGCGCAATGAGCAGTTCTTC. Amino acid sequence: CASKGRPGRNEQFF.

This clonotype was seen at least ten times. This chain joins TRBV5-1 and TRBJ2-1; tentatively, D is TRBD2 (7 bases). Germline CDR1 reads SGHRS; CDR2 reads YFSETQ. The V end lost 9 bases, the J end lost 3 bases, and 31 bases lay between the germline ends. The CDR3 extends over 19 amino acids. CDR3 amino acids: CATDGGGTGPSMDYNEQFF. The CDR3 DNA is TGCGCCACCGATGGGGGGGGCACAGGGCCGTCGATGGACTACAATGAGCAGTTCTTC.

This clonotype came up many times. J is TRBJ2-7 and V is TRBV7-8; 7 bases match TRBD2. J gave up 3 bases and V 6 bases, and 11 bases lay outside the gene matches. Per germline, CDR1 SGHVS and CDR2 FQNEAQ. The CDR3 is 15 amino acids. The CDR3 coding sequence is TGTGCCAGCAGTCCACGTTTTGGCGGGGGCTACGAGCAGTACTTC. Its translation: CASSPRFGGGYEQYF.

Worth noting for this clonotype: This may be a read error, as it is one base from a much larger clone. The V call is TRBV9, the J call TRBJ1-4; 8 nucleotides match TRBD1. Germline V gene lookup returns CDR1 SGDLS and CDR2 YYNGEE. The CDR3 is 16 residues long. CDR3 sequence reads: CDSSADREQLNEKLFF. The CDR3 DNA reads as TGTGACAGCAGCGCGGACAGGGAGCAACTAAATGAAAAACTGTTTTTT. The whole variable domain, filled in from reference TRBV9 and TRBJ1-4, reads DSGVTQTPKHLITATGQRVTLRCSPRSGDLSVYWYQQSLDQGLQFLIQYYNGEERAKGNILERFSAQQFPDLHSELNLSSLELGDSALYFCDSSADREQLNEKLFFGSGTQLSVL.

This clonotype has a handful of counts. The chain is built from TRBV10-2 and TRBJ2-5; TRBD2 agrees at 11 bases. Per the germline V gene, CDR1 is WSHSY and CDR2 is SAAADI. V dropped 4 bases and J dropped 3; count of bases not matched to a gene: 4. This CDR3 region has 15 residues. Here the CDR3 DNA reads TGCGCCAGCAGTGGGGGACTAGCGGAAAAAGAGACCCAGTACTTC. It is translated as CASSGGLAEKETQYF.

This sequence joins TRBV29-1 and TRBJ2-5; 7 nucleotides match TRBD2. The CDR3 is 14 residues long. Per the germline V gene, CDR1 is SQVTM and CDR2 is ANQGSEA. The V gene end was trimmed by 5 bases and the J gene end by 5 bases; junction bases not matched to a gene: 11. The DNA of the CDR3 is TGCAGCGTTCATCGAAGCGGGATAGGGGAGACCCAGTACTTC. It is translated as CSVHRSGIGETQYF.

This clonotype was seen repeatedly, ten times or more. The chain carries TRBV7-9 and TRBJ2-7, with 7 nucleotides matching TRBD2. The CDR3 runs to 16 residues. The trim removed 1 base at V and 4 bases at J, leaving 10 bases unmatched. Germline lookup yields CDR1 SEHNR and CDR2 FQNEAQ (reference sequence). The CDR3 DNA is TGTGCCAGCAGCTTAGAGAACGAAGCGGGACCATACGAGCAGTACTTC. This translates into CASSLENEAGPYEQYF.

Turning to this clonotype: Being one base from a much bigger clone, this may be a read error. CDR3 amino acids: CASSGTGGPDTHYF. CDR3 DNA: TGTGCCAGCAGTGGGACAGGGGGCCCAGATACGCATTATTTT. This chain links TRBV6-4 with TRBJ2-3, with 11 bases lining up with TRBD1. Germline V gene lookup returns CDR1 MRHNA and CDR2 SNTAGT. The CDR3 is 14 amino acids.

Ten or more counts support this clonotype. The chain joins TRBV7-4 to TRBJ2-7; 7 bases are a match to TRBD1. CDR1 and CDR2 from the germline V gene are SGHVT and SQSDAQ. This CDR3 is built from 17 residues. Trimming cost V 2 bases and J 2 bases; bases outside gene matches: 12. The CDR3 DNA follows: TGTGCCAGCAGCTTATTAGAGACAGGGCCCCCTCCCTACGAGCAGTACTTC. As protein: CASSLLETGPPPYEQYF.